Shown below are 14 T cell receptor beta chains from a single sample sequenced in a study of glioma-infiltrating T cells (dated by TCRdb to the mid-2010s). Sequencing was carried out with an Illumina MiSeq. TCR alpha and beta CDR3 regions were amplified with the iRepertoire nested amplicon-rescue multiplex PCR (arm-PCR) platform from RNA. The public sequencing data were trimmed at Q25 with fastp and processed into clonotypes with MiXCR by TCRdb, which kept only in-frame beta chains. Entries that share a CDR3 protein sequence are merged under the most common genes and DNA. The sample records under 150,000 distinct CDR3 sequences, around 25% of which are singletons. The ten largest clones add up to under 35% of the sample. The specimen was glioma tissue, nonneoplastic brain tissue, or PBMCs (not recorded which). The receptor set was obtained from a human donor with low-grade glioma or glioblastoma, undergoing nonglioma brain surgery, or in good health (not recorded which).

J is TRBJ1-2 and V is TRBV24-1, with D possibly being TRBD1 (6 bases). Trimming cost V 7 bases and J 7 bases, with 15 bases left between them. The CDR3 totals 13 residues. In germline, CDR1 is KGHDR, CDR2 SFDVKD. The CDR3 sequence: CATRGTTAFGYTF. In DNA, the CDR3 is TGTGCCACCAGAGGGACAACCGCCTTTGGCTACACCTTC.

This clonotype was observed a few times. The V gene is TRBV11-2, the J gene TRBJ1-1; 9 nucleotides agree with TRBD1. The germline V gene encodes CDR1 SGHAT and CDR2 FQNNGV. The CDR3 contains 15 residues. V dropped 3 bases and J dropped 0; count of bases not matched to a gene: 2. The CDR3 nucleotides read TGTGCCAGCAGCTTCGGGACAGGGATGAACACTGAAGCTTTCTTT. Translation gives CASSFGTGMNTEAFF.

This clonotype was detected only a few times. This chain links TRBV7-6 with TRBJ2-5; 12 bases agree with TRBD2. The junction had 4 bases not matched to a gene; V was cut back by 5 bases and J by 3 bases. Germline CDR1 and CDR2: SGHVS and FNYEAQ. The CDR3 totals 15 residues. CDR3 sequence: CASSLRTSGEETQYF. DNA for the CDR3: TGTGCCAGCAGCCTCCGGACTAGCGGGGAAGAGACCCAGTACTTC.

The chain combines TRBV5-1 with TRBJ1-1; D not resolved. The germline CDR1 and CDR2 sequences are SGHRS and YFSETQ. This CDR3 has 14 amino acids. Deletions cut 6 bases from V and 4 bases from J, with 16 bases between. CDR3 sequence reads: CASTFREFGTEAFF. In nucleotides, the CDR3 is TGCGCCAGCACGTTTCGGGAGTTCGGCACTGAAGCTTTCTTT.

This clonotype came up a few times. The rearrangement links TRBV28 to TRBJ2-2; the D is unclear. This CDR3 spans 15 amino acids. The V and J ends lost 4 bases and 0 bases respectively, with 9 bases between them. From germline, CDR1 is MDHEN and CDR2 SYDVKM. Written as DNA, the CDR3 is TGTGCCAGCAGTTCGACCGGGCCGAACACCGGGGAGCTGTTTTTT. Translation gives CASSSTGPNTGELFF.

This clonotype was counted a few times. CDR3 in DNA: TGCAGTGCTAGATCACAGTCGAACACTGAAGCTTTCTTT. As protein: CSARSQSNTEAFF. V gene TRBV20-1 combines with J gene TRBJ1-1; D gene unclear. The CDR3 totals 13 residues. Trimming pared 2 bases from V and 1 base from J, leaving 8 bases between. Germline CDR1 and CDR2: DFQATT and SNEGSKA (reference sequence).

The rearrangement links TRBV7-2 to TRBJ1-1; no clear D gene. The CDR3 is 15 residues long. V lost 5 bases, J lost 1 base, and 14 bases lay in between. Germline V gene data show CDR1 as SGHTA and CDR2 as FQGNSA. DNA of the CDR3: TGTGCCAGCAGCCTGACCAGAGTTGGGAACACTGAAGCTTTCTTT. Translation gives CASSLTRVGNTEAFF.

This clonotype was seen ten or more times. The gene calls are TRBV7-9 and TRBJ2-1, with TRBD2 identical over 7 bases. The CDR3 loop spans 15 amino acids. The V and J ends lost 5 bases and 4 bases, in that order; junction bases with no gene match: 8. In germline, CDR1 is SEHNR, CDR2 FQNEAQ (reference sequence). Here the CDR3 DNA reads TGTGCCAGCAGCCACCGCCCGGGAGGTTACAATGAGCAGTTCTTC. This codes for CASSHRPGGYNEQFF.

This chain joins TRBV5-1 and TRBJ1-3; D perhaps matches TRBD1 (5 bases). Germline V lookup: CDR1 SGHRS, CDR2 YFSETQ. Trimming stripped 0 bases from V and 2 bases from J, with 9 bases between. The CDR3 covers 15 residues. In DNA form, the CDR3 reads TGCGCCAGCAGCTTGGTCACGGGGGCTGGAAACACCATATATTTT. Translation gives CASSLVTGAGNTIYF.

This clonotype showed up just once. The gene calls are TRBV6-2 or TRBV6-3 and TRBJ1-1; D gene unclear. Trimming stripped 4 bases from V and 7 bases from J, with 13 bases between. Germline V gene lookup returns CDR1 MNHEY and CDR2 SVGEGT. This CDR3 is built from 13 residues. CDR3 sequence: CASSSEGAVEAFF. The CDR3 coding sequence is TGTGCCAGCAGTTCAGAGGGAGCCGTTGAAGCTTTCTTT.

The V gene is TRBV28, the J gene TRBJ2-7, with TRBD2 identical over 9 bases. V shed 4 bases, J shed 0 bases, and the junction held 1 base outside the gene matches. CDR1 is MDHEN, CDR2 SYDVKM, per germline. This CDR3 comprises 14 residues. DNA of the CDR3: TGTGCCAGCAGTTCAGCGGGGGGCTCCTACGAGCAGTACGTC. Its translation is CASSSAGGSYEQYV.

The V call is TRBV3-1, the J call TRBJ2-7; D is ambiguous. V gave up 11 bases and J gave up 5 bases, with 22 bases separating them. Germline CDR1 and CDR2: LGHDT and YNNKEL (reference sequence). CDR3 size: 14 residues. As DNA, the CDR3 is TGTGCCGCCCGTTACTCGGCCGGACCCCACGAGCAGTACGTC. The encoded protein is CAARYSAGPHEQYV.

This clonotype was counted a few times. CDR3 sequence: CASSLDGTYNSPLHF. CDR3 bases: TGCGCCAGCAGCTTGGACGGAACATATAATTCACCCCTCCACTTT. V and J are TRBV5-1 and TRBJ1-6; D gene uncertain. The V end was cut by 0 bases, the J end by 4 bases, with 8 bases between. CDR1 and CDR2 from the germline V gene are SGHRS and YFSETQ. The CDR3 is made up of 15 amino acids.

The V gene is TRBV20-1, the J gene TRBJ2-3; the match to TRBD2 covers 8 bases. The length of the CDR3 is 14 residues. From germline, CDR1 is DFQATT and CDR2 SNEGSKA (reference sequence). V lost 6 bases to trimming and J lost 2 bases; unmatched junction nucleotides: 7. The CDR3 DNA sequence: TGCAGTGCCCGACCAGCGGGGGTCACAGATACGCAGTATTTT. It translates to CSARPAGVTDTQYF.